This is a list of T cell receptor beta chains from one sample in a study of blood T cell repertoires in COVID-19. Produced via immunoSEQ multiplex PCR; TCRdb's table is partial and in-frame only. Of 200,000 to 300,000 clones in the sample, roughly 88% were seen once. The specimen sequenced was PBMCs or T cells enriched from blood (not recorded which). The receptors were sampled from a woman aged 35 to 49 with acute COVID-19. Both conserved end residues are trimmed from each CDR3. Each record gives: V gene, D gene, J gene, CDR3 protein. A D gene is named only where the DNA matches it firmly.

>TRBV27|TRBD1|TRBJ1-1
ASSSRRRDSTMNTEAF
>TRBV6-5|-|TRBJ1-3
ASSYSGQGVGNTIY
>TRBV5-1|-|TRBJ2-7
ASSPQGPGYEQY
>TRBV9|TRBD1|TRBJ1-6
ASSVGGTVGSPLH
>TRBV18|TRBD1|TRBJ1-1
ASSLAGGTEAF
>TRBV5-1|-|TRBJ2-7
ASIRIEQY
>TRBV18|TRBD1|TRBJ2-7
ASSPWTGSSYEQY
>TRBV30|TRBD2|TRBJ2-3
AWTGGVAPSTDTQY
>TRBV11-3|TRBD1|TRBJ1-1
ASSLAGTGIVGTEAF
>TRBV30|TRBD1|TRBJ2-3
AWSGGTESTDTQY
>TRBV7-2|TRBD2|TRBJ2-3
ASSLVPSGADTDTQY
>TRBV5-4|-|TRBJ1-6
ASSLVVWGGNSPLH
>TRBV5-1|-|TRBJ1-6
ASSPVAGPYSPLH
>TRBV7-9|TRBD1|TRBJ1-5
ASSWTGDQPQH
>TRBV5-6|TRBD1|TRBJ2-5
ASSLAGTGAQETQY
>TRBV9|-|TRBJ1-2
ASSVGTSANYGYT
>TRBV14|TRBD2|TRBJ2-2
ASSRAVLAGRSNTGELF
>TRBV3-1/TRBV3-2|-|TRBJ1-6
ASSPPLCLH
>TRBV28|TRBD1|TRBJ1-2
ASSLTGIYGYT
>TRBV7-9|TRBD1|TRBJ1-4
ASSFRQGNNEKLF
>TRBV5-4|-|TRBJ2-3
ASSRLSGGTDTQY
>TRBV9|TRBD2|TRBJ2-5
ASSVDGSGETQY
>TRBV4-1|-|TRBJ2-4
ASSQTGEGAAKNIQY
>TRBV30|-|TRBJ1-3
AWSTGGLGGNTIY
>TRBV3-1/TRBV3-2|TRBD1|TRBJ1-2
ASSPGQGVNYGYT
>TRBV27|-|TRBJ1-5
ASSTHYRGAQH
>TRBV7-2|TRBD2|TRBJ2-1
ASSLTSGGGVAYNEQF
>TRBV7-2|-|TRBJ2-3
ASSFAGDTQY